One and the same sample provided the 24 T cell receptor beta chains below, sequenced in a study of cytomegalovirus exposure and HLA in healthy donors. It was with 60 Vbeta and 13 Jbeta primers that the PCR ran. TCRdb keeps only in-frame clones here, not all; method: immunoSEQ multiplex PCR. This table has some 150,000 clones, roughly 70% appearing once. Sequenced input: PBMCs. These TCRs come from a man aged 25 to 40 in good health and CMV-seronegative.

This chain uses TRBV7-2 with TRBJ2-1, with TRBD2 matching over 12 bases. The trim removed 0 bases at V and 4 bases at J, leaving 13 bases unmatched. CDR1 SGHTA and CDR2 FQGNSA come from the germline V gene. The CDR3 runs to 20 residues. The CDR3 sequence is CASSLAVGSSGGATYNEQFF. DNA for the CDR3: TGTGCCAGCAGCTTAGCGGTAGGGTCTAGCGGGGGGGCCACTTACAATGAGCAGTTCTTC.

The chain joins TRBV9 to TRBJ2-3; D is possibly TRBD2 (6 bases). Trimming removed 3 bases at V and 2 bases at J, with 13 bases between. CDR1 SGDLS and CDR2 YYNGEE come from the germline V gene. The CDR3 consists of 15 residues. This CDR3 reads CASSALARPTDTQYF. Here the CDR3 DNA reads TGTGCCAGCAGCGCACTAGCCCGCCCCACAGATACGCAGTATTTT.

The chain uses TRBV19 and TRBJ1-1; perhaps TRBD1 as D (5 bases). Germline CDR1 and CDR2: LNHDA and SQIVND (reference sequence). The CDR3 spans 14 residues. V was shortened by 3 bases and J by 5 bases, with 13 bases between the two germline ends. The CDR3 reads CASSMGGDRTEAFF. The DNA of the CDR3 is TGTGCCAGTAGTATGGGAGGGGACCGGACTGAAGCTTTCTTT.

Here the CDR3 reads CASSWGGPDIANYGYTF. CDR3 bases: TGTGCCAGCAGTTGGGGGGGGCCTGATATCGCTAACTATGGCTACACCTTC. This sequence joins TRBV28 and TRBJ1-2, with TRBD1 as a possible D gene (6 bases). Germline V gives CDR1 MDHEN, CDR2 SYDVKM. The CDR3 is 17 residues long. V was trimmed by 4 bases and J by 0 bases, leaving 18 bases between them.

The chain has TRBV2 and TRBJ1-1, with D perhaps TRBD1 (5 bases). In germline, CDR1 is SNHLY, CDR2 FYNNEI. V gave up 9 bases and J gave up 5 bases, with 16 bases separating them. This CDR3 comprises 13 residues. In DNA, the CDR3 is TGTGCCAGTGGAGACAACGGGGGGACTGAAGCTTTCTTT. This sequence encodes CASGDNGGTEAFF. The complete variable domain, with remaining parts taken from reference TRBV2 and TRBJ1-1, reads EPEVTQTPSHQVTQMGQEVILRCVPISNHLYFYWYRQILGQKVEFLVSFYNNEISEKSEIFDDQFSVERPDGSNFTLKIRSTKLEDSAMYFCASGDNGGTEAFFGQGTRLTVV.

This clone has a handful of counts. The chain carries TRBV6-5 and TRBJ1-6; 9 positions agree with TRBD1. CDR1 is MNHEY and CDR2 is SVGAGI in the germline V gene. V lost 4 bases, J lost 7 bases, and 8 bases stayed unmatched. The CDR3 sequence is 16 residues long. The CDR3 bases are TGTGCCAGCAGTTCCTCGACAGGGGGTGGGAATTCACCCCTCCACTTT. It translates to CASSSSTGGGNSPLHF.

The chain recombines TRBV30 with TRBJ2-7; 7 nucleotides line up with TRBD1. The CDR3 runs 13 residues. J gave up 3 bases and V 4 bases, and 6 bases lay outside the gene matches. Looked up from germline, CDR1 is GTSNPN and CDR2 is SVGIG (reference sequence). CDR3 region: CAWNRAGGYEQYF. In DNA form, the CDR3 reads TGTGCCTGGAATCGGGCAGGGGGCTACGAGCAGTACTTC.

The chain has TRBV4-2 and TRBJ1-4; 9 nucleotides align to TRBD1. With 4 bases clipped from V and 6 bases from J, the junction kept 6 bases outside the gene matches. Germline-derived CDR1 and CDR2 are LGHNA and YNFKEQ. The CDR3 is 15 amino acids. In nucleotides, the CDR3 is TGTGCCAGCAGCCGGTTACAGGGGGCGGATGAAAAACTGTTTTTT. Its translation: CASSRLQGADEKLFF.

The V gene is TRBV11-1, the J gene TRBJ1-1, with a tentative D call TRBD1 (5 bases). Trimming left V 3 bases short and J 4 bases short, with 6 bases between. The CDR3 totals 12 residues. The germline CDR1 and CDR2 sequences are SGHAT and FQDESV (reference sequence). CDR3 bases: TGTGCCAGCAGCTTGCAGGGCACTGAAGCTTTCTTT. Translation: CASSLQGTEAFF.

The chain uses TRBV7-9 and TRBJ1-4, with 9 bases aligning to TRBD1. CDR1 and CDR2 from the germline V gene are SEHNR and FQNEAQ (reference sequence). After removal of 4 bases from V and 7 bases from J, the junction contained 4 bases not matched to a gene. The CDR3 extends over 14 amino acids. CDR3: CASSSPDRGEKLFF. The CDR3, as DNA: TGTGCCAGCAGCTCCCCGGACAGGGGTGAAAAACTGTTTTTT.

The J gene is TRBJ2-2, the V gene TRBV2; D might be TRBD1 (6 bases). V shed 5 bases and J shed 6 bases, with 10 bases lying between them. The V gene's germline CDR1 is SNHLY and CDR2 FYNNEI. The CDR3 has 13 residues. CDR3 sequence: CASSYRVSGELFF. The DNA for the CDR3 is TGTGCCAGCAGTTACAGGGTATCCGGGGAGCTGTTTTTT.

This clone was seen a handful of times. The gene calls are TRBV19 and TRBJ2-1, with 9 bases fitting TRBD2. J lost 7 bases, V lost 3 bases, and 4 bases had no gene match. CDR1 is LNHDA and CDR2 is SQIVND in the germline V gene (reference sequence). The CDR3 contains 14 residues. The CDR3 nucleotides read TGTGCCAGTAGTATGAGCGGGAGGAGTAATGAGCAGTTCTTC. This encodes CASSMSGRSNEQFF.

This clone was detected only a few times. V is TRBV9 and J is TRBJ2-5, with a weak D call TRBD1 (6 bases). CDR1 is SGDLS and CDR2 is YYNGEE in the germline V gene. The V and J ends lost 4 bases and 7 bases respectively, with 17 bases between them. The CDR3 consists of 14 residues. The CDR3 protein is CASSPRTAPGTQYF. The CDR3 bases are TGTGCCAGCAGCCCTCGGACAGCCCCGGGGACCCAGTACTTC.

This clone showed up just a few times. This chain links TRBV5-4 with TRBJ2-7; 8 bases align to TRBD2. The V gene end was trimmed by 4 bases and the J gene end by 1 base; junction bases not matched to a gene: 10. The V gene's germline CDR1 is SGHNT and CDR2 YYREEE (reference sequence). CDR3 size: 16 residues. The CDR3 sequence is CASSQDSSGGSYEQYF. The CDR3 DNA follows: TGTGCCAGCAGCCAAGATTCCAGCGGGGGATCCTACGAGCAGTACTTC.

This chain links TRBV10-3 with TRBJ2-1; the D gene is possibly TRBD1 (5 bases). The germline CDR1 and CDR2 sequences are ENHRY and SYGVKD. V gave up 10 bases and J gave up 0 bases, with 22 bases separating them. The CDR3 is 17 amino acids. CDR3 DNA sequence: TGTGCCACCTTCAACCCCACCCAGGGCCGCTCCTACAATGAGCAGTTCTTC. Translating gives CATFNPTQGRSYNEQFF.

The chain employs TRBV7-2 and TRBJ1-2, with 10 bases fitting TRBD1. The germline gives CDR1 SGHTA, CDR2 FQGNSA. V lost 5 bases and J lost 6; bases outside the gene matches: 6. The CDR3 spans 14 residues. The CDR3 coding sequence is TGTGCCAGCAGCGCTCGACAGGGGGCGGATGGCTACACCTTC. Translated: CASSARQGADGYTF.

The table lists this clone with a count of one. The chain links TRBV7-9 to TRBJ1-5; 7 nucleotides line up with TRBD1. CDR3 length equals 15 residues. Germline lookup yields CDR1 SEHNR and CDR2 FQNEAQ (reference sequence). After removal of 4 bases from V and 2 bases from J, the junction contained 5 bases not matched to a gene. CDR3 DNA: TGTGCCAGCAGCTCATTCGGACAGGGCAATCAGCCCCAGCATTTT. This translates into CASSSFGQGNQPQHF.

This clone appeared once. This chain links TRBV5-4 with TRBJ1-1; TRBD1 matches at 7 bases. V dropped 4 bases and J dropped 0; count of bases not matched to a gene: 9. Germline V gene sequence: CDR1 SGHNT, CDR2 YYREEE (reference sequence). The CDR3 is made up of 16 amino acids. Written as DNA, the CDR3 is TGTGCCAGCAGCGTGGCAGGGGGAGCAATGAACACTGAAGCTTTCTTT. This translates into CASSVAGGAMNTEAFF.

V gene TRBV30 combines with J gene TRBJ1-1; perhaps TRBD1 as D (6 bases). The germline V gene has CDR1 GTSNPN and CDR2 SVGIG (reference sequence). The V and J ends lost 0 bases and 8 bases respectively, with 10 bases between them. The CDR3 spans 12 residues. CDR3 residues: CAWSVRGAEAFF. CDR3 coding DNA: TGTGCCTGGAGTGTACGGGGGGCCGAAGCTTTCTTT.

As concerns this clone: One end of the junction varies from germline; a read error may be responsible. The genes are TRBV10-2 and TRBJ2-7; perhaps TRBD1 as D (6 bases). Germline CDR1 and CDR2: WSHSY and SAAADI. The CDR3 is 13 residues long. Written as DNA, the CDR3 is TGCGCCAGCACCCAACAGGGTAACTACGGGCAGTACTTC. Translated, it gives CASTQQGNYGQYF.

V gene TRBV19 combines with J gene TRBJ2-6; TRBD1 agrees at 7 bases. Germline V gene data show CDR1 as LNHDA and CDR2 as SQIVND (reference sequence). The V gene end was trimmed by 10 bases and the J gene end by 0 bases; junction bases not matched to a gene: 6. This CDR3 has 15 residues. The CDR3 DNA is TGTGCCACCGAGGACAGGATCTCTGGGGCCAACGTCCTGACTTTC. It encodes CATEDRISGANVLTF.

The V and J genes are TRBV29-1 and TRBJ2-7; perhaps TRBD2 as D (5 bases). The CDR3 totals 13 residues. Germline-derived CDR1 and CDR2 are SQVTM and ANQGSEA. V lost 6 bases and J lost 3, with 15 bases in between. This chain's CDR3 is CSVTGESNYEQYF. In DNA, the CDR3 is TGCAGCGTCACCGGGGAATCAAACTACGAGCAGTACTTC.

The chain is built from TRBV5-6 and TRBJ2-1, with a tentative D call TRBD1 (5 bases). CDR1 is SGHDT, CDR2 YYEEEE, per germline. V was pared by 0 bases and J by 0 bases, with 13 bases between. The CDR3 is made up of 17 amino acids. The CDR3 nucleotides read TGTGCCAGCAGCTTGGAAATAGACAGTTACTCCTACAATGAGCAGTTCTTC. It is translated as CASSLEIDSYSYNEQFF. Based on the CDR3 plus reference TRBV5-6 and TRBJ2-1, the full variable domain is DAGVTQSPTHLIKTRGQQVTLRCSPKSGHDTVSWYQQALGQGPQFIFQYYEEEERQRGNFPDRFSGHQFPNYSSELNVNALLLGDSALYLCASSLEIDSYSYNEQFFGPGTRLTVL.

The rearrangement joins TRBV20-1 to TRBJ2-7; D not certain. This CDR3 has 11 amino acids. Trimming cost V 6 bases and J 3 bases, with 9 bases left between them. Germline assignment: CDR1 DFQATT and CDR2 SNEGSKA (reference sequence). The CDR3 reads CSAPSVYEQYF. The DNA for the CDR3 is TGCAGTGCCCCCTCAGTCTACGAGCAGTACTTC.